Shown below are 8 T cell receptor beta chains from a single sample sequenced in a study of T cell responses to AZD1222 COVID-19 vaccine. Assay: immunoSEQ multiplex PCR; the TCRdb copy retains only in-frame clones and omits some. The data show around 160,000 clones, about 81% seen once. The source was peripheral blood, collected on day 0 of MenACWY control vaccination. The receptors here all came from an adult in good health.

This clone came up many times. Other DNA sequences in the same sample also yield this CDR3. The rearrangement joins TRBV28 to TRBJ1-5; D unclear. The CDR3 is 13 amino acids. Germline V gives CDR1 MDHEN, CDR2 SYDVKM. The V end lost 6 bases, the J end lost 0 bases, and 6 bases lay between the germline ends. In DNA form, the CDR3 reads TGTGCCAGCAGCCTGTATAGCAATCAGCCCCAGCATTTT. Its translation: CASSLYSNQPQHF. The full variable domain, its missing parts supplied by reference TRBV28 and TRBJ1-5, is DVKVTQSSRYLVKRTGEKVFLECVQDMDHENMFWYRQDPGLGLRLIYFSYDVKMKEKGDIPEGYSVSREKKERFSLILESASTNQTSMYLCASSLYSNQPQHFGDGTRLSIL.

The V gene is TRBV2, the J gene TRBJ1-1; 7 bases are a match to TRBD1. Germline V gene data show CDR1 as SNHLY and CDR2 as FYNNEI. This CDR3 has 14 residues. The J segment lost 5 bases and the V segment lost 6 bases, leaving 9 bases of the junction unmatched. DNA for the CDR3: TGTGCCAGCAGCTCTCAGGGGGGGATGACTGAAGCTTTCTTT. Translating it yields CASSSQGGMTEAFF.

Of note for this clone: The junction does not match germline at one end; this may be a read error. This chain joins TRBV5-1 and TRBJ1-1; D possibly corresponds to TRBD1 (5 bases). Germline CDR1 reads SGHRS; CDR2 reads YFSETQ. The CDR3 has 14 amino acids. The CDR3 bases are TGCGCCAGCAGTACCGGGACCAGTAGAACTGAAGCCTTCTTT. Translation gives CASSTGTSRTEAFF.

The chain uses TRBV2 and TRBJ1-5; D is unresolved. Trimming pared 5 bases from V and 0 bases from J, leaving 11 bases between. The CDR3 is 15 residues long. CDR1 is SNHLY, CDR2 FYNNEI, per germline. This chain's CDR3 is CASSTHGDSNQPQHF. CDR3 nucleotide sequence: TGTGCCAGCAGTACCCACGGGGATAGCAATCAGCCCCAGCATTTT.

This chain joins TRBV7-2 and TRBJ2-5; D is unclear. The germline V gene encodes CDR1 SGHTA and CDR2 FQGNSA. This CDR3 has 14 residues. With 5 bases removed from V and 4 bases from J, the gap between germline ends came to 14 bases. The CDR3 reads CASSRSITLETQYF. As DNA, the CDR3 is TGTGCCAGCAGCCGTTCGATAACCTTAGAGACCCAGTACTTC.

The rearrangement joins TRBV19 to TRBJ2-7, with 10 bases fitting TRBD1. Losses at the gene ends were 4 bases for V and 4 bases for J; bases not matched to a gene: 7. The germline V gene encodes CDR1 LNHDA and CDR2 SQIVND (reference sequence). The CDR3 loop spans 15 amino acids. CDR3 in DNA: TGTGCCAGTAGTAGCGGGACAGGGGCCTCGTACGAGCAGTACGTC. Protein product: CASSSGTGASYEQYV.

J is TRBJ1-1 and V is TRBV29-1; D not certain. V was shortened by 3 bases and J by 0 bases, with 11 bases between the two germline ends. Per germline, CDR1 SQVTM and CDR2 ANQGSEA. The CDR3 is made up of 14 amino acids. The CDR3 DNA reads TGCAGCGTTGAGTCTTCAGCTTTGAACACTGAAGCTTTCTTT. It yields the protein CSVESSALNTEAFF.

The chain has TRBV2 and TRBJ2-3, with unresolved D. The CDR3 spans 13 residues. The V gene lost 4 bases and the J gene lost 4 bases, with 9 bases spanning the gap. Germline V gene lookup returns CDR1 SNHLY and CDR2 FYNNEI. The CDR3 sequence: CASSVGRADTQYF. CDR3 nucleotides: TGTGCCAGCAGTGTCGGCCGGGCAGATACGCAGTATTTT. Drawing the rest from reference TRBV2 and TRBJ2-3, the complete variable domain is EPEVTQTPSHQVTQMGQEVILRCVPISNHLYFYWYRQILGQKVEFLVSFYNNEISEKSEIFDDQFSVERPDGSNFTLKIRSTKLEDSAMYFCASSVGRADTQYFGPGTRLTVL.